This TCR beta chain derives from a study of T cells expressing NK-cell markers. Study findings and constraints: In about six donors, dominant NKG2C+ clonotypes were roughly 1.0-8% of CD8+ T cells. Where a few donors were concerned, these clonotypes also led the CD3+CD56-NKG2C+ fraction.

The V gene's germline CDR1 is SGHDT and CDR2 YYEEEE. The CDR3 spans 12 residues. A 5'RACE template switching approach incorporating UMIs was used to make TCR beta cDNA. Each CDR3 protein gets one entry in TCRdb, which reprocessed the 5' RACE reads and gives no DNA. The sample table sets out 400,000 or so distinct CDR3 sequences. Worth noting for this clonotype: Its target is unknown.

The TCR was taken from a woman aged 50 to 60 in good health. The chain links TRBV5-6 to TRBJ2-7; TCRdb reports TRBD2, a call that lacks DNA to check it against. Sequenced sample: blood T cells: a sorted CD56 or NKG2C T cell subset, CD4+ or CD8+ T cells, or bulk PBMC T cells (not recorded which). The CDR3 is CASSLAGSEQYF.